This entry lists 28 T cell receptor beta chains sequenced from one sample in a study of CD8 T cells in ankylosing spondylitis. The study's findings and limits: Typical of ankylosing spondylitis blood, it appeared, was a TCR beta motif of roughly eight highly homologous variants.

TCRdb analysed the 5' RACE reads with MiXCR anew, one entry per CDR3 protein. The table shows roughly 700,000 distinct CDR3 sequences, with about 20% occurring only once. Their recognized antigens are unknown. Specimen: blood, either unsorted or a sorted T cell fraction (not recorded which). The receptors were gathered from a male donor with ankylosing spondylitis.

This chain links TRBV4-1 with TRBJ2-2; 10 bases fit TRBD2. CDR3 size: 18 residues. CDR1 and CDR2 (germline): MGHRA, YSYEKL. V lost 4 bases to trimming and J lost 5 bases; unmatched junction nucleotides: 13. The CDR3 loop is CASSPHSASGGGTGELFF. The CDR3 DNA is TGCGCCAGCAGCCCCCATTCGGCTAGCGGGGGAGGGACCGGGGAGCTGTTTTTT.

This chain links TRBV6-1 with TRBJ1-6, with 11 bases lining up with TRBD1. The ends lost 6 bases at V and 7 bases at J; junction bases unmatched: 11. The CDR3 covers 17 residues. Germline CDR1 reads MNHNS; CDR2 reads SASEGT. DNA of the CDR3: TGTGCCAGCAGGTCGGGACAGGGGGAGGGTGGAAATTCACCCCTCCACTTT. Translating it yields CASRSGQGEGGNSPLHF.

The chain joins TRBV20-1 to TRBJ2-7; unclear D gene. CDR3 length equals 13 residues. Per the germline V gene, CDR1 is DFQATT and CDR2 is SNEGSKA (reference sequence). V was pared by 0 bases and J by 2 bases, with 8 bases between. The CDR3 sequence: CSARDNSPYEQYF. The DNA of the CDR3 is TGCAGTGCTAGAGATAACAGTCCCTACGAGCAGTACTTC.

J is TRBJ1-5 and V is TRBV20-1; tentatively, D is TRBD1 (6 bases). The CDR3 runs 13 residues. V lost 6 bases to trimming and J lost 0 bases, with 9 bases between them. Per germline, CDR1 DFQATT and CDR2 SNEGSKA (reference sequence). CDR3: CSAPGDSNQPQHF. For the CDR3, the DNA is TGCAGTGCACCAGGGGATAGCAATCAGCCCCAGCATTTT.

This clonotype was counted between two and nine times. DNA of the CDR3: TGCGCCAGCAGCTACCGGGACGGTGGGGATACGCAGTATTTT. Protein: CASSYRDGGDTQYF. V is TRBV5-1 and J is TRBJ2-3; tentatively, D is TRBD1 or TRBD2 (5 bases each). From germline, CDR1 is SGHRS and CDR2 YFSETQ. The CDR3 runs 14 residues. The ends were cut back, 3 bases at V and 6 bases at J, with 14 bases in the middle.

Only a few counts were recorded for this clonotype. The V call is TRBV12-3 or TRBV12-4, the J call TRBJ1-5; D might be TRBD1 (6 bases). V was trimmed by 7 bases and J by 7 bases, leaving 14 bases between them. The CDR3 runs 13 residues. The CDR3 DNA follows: TGTGCCAGCAATACAGGTGGGGGCCAGCCCCAGCATTTT. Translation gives CASNTGGGQPQHF.

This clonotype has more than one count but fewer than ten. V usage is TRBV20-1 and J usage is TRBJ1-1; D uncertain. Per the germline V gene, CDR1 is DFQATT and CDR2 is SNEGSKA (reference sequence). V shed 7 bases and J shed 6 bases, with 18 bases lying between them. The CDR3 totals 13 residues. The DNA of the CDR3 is TGCAGTGAGGCGCCCCCAGTGATCTCTGAAGCTTTCTTT. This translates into CSEAPPVISEAFF.

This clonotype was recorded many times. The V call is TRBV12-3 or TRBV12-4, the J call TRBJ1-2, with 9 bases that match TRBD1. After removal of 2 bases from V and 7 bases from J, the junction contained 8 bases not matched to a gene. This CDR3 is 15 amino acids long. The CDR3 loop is CASSLWDRVEGGYTF. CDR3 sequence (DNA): TGTGCCAGCAGTTTATGGGACAGGGTGGAGGGTGGCTACACCTTC.

DNA of the CDR3: TGTGCCAGCAGTTGGGACAGCCTAGCCTATGGCTACACCTTC. It yields the protein CASSWDSLAYGYTF. V gene TRBV12-3 or TRBV12-4 combines with J gene TRBJ1-2; TRBD1 aligns across 7 bases. The ends lost 4 bases at V and 4 bases at J; junction bases unmatched: 6. CDR3 length: 14 residues.

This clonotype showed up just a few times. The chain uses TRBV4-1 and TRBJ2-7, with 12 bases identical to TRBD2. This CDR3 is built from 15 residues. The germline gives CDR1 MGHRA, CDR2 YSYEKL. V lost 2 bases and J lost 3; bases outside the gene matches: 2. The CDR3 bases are TGCGCCAGCAGCCAAACTAGCGGGGGGCTCTACGAGCAGTACTTC. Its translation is CASSQTSGGLYEQYF.

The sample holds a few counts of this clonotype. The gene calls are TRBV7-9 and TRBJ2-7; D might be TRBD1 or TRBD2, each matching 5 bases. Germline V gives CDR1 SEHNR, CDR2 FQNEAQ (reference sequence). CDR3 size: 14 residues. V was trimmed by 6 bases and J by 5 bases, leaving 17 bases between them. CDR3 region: CASSPGTSPNEQYF. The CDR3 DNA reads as TGTGCCAGCAGTCCCGGGACGTCCCCTAACGAGCAGTACTTC.

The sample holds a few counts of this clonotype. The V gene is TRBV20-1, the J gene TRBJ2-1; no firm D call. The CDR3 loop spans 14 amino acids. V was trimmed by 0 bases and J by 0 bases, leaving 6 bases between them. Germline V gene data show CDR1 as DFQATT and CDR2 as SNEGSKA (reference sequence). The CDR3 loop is CSARDQSSYNEQFF. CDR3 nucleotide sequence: TGCAGTGCTAGAGACCAGAGCTCCTACAATGAGCAGTTCTTC.

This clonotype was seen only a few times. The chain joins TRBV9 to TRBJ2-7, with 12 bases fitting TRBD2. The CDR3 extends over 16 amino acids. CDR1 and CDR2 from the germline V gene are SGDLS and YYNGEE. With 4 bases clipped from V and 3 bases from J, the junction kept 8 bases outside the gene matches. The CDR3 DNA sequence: TGTGCCAGCAGCTCCACCGGACTAGCGGGGATCTACGAGCAGTACTTC. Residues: CASSSTGLAGIYEQYF.

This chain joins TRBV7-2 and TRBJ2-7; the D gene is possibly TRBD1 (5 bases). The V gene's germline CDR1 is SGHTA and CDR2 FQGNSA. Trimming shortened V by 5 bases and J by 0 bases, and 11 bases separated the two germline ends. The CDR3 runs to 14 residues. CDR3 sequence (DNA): TGTGCCAGCAGCACAGGACACTCCTCCTACGAGCAGTACTTC. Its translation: CASSTGHSSYEQYF.

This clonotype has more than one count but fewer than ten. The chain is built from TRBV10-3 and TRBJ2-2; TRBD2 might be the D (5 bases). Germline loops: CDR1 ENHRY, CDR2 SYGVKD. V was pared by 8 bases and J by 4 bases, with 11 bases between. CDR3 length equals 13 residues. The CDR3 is CAIAPAGTGELFF. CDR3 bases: TGTGCCATCGCCCCGGCGGGCACCGGGGAGCTGTTTTTT.

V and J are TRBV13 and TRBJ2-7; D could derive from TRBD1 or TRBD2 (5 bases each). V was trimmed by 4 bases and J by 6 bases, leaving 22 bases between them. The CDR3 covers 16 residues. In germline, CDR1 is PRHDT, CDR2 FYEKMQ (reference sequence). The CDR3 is CASSSRALWERGEQYF. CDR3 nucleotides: TGTGCCAGCAGCTCTAGGGCCCTTTGGGAGAGGGGCGAGCAGTACTTC.

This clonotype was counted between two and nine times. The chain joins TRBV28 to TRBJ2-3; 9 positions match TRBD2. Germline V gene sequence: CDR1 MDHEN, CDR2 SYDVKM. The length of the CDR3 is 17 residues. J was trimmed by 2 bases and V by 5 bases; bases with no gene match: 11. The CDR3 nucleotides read TGTGCCAGCAGTCCCTCGTCTGGCGGGAGGGCCACAGATACGCAGTATTTT. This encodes CASSPSSGGRATDTQYF.

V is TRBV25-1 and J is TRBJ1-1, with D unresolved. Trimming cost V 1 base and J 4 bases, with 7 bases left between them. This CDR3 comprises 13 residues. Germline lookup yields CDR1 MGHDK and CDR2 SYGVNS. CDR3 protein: CASSEWGLTEAFF. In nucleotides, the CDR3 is TGTGCCAGCAGTGAATGGGGTCTCACTGAAGCTTTCTTT. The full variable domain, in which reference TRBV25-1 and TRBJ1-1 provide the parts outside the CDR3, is EADIYQTPRYLVIGTGKKITLECSQTMGHDKMYWYQQDPGMELHLIHYSYGVNSTEKGDLSSESTVSRIRTEHFPLTLESARPSHTSQYLCASSEWGLTEAFFGQGTRLTVV.

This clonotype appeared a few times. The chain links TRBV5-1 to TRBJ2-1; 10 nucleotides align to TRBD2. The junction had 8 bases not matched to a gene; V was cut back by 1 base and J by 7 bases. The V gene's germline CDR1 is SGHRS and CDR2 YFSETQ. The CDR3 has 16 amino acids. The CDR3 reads CASSLTPSGSSNEQFF. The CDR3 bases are TGCGCCAGCAGCTTGACCCCTAGCGGGAGTTCTAATGAGCAGTTCTTC.

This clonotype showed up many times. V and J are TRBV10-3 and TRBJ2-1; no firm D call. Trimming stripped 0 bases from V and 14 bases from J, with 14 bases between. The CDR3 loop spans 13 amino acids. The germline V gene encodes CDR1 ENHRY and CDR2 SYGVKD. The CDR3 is CAISESDGVREFF. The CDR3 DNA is TGTGCCATCAGTGAGTCGGACGGAGTAAGGGAGTTCTTC.

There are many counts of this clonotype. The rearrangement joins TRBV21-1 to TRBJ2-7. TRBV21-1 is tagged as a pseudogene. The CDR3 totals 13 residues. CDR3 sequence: CASSKGGSYEQYF. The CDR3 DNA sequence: TGTGCCAGCAGCAAAGGAGGATCCTACGAGCAGTACTTC.

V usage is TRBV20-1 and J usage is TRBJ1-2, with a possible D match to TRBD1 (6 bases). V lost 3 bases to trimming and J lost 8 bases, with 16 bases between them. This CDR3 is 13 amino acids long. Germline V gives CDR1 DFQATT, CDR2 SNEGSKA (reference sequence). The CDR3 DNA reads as TGCAGTGCTAGTAGTCGCAAGGGGGGGGGCTACACCTTC. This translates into CSASSRKGGGYTF.

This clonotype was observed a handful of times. CDR3: CASSPFLFGQGDSPLHF. The CDR3, as DNA: TGTGCCAGCAGCCCCTTTCTCTTTGGGCAGGGCGATTCACCCCTCCACTTT. The chain has TRBV4-2 and TRBJ1-6; possible D gene TRBD1, 5 bases. This CDR3 is built from 17 residues. Between the trimmed V and J ends, which lost 4 bases and 8 bases, there was a span of 21 bases. The germline V gene encodes CDR1 LGHNA and CDR2 YNFKEQ.

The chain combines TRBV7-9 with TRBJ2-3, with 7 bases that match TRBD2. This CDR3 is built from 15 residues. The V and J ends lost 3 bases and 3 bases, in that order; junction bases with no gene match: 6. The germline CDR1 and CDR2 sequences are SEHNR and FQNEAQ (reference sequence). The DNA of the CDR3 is TGTGCCAGCAGCTTTCTCTGGACTAGTACAGATACGCAGTATTTT. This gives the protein CASSFLWTSTDTQYF. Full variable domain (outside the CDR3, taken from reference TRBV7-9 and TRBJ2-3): DTGVSQNPRHKITKRGQNVTFRCDPISEHNRLYWYRQTLGQGPEFLTYFQNEAQLEKSRLLSDRFSAERPKGSFSTLEIQRTEQGDSAMYLCASSFLWTSTDTQYFGPGTRLTVL.

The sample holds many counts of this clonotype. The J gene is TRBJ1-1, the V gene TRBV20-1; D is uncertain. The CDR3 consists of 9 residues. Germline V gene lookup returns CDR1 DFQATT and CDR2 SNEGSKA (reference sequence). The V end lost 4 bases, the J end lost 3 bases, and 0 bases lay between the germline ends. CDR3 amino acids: CSANTEAFF. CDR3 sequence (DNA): TGCAGTGCTAACACTGAAGCTTTCTTT.

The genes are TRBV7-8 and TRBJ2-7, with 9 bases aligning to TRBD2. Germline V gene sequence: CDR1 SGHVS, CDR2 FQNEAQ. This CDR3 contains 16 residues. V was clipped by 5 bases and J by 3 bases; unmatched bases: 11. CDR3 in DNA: TGTGCCAGCAGCACCCCGGCGGCGGGAGGGAACTACGAGCAGTACTTC. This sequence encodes CASSTPAAGGNYEQYF.

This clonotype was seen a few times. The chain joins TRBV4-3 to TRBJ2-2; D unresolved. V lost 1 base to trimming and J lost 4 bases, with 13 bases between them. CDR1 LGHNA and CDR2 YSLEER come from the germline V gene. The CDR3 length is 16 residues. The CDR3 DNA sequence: TGCGCCAGCAGCCAAGGGAAAGCGTACGGCACCGGGGAGCTGTTTTTT. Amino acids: CASSQGKAYGTGELFF.

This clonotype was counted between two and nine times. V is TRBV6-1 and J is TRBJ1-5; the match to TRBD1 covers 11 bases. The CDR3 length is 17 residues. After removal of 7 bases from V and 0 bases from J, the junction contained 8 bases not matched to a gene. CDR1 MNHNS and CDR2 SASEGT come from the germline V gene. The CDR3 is CASKRTGGDYSNQPQHF. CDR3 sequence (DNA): TGTGCCAGCAAACGGACAGGGGGCGATTATAGCAATCAGCCCCAGCATTTT.